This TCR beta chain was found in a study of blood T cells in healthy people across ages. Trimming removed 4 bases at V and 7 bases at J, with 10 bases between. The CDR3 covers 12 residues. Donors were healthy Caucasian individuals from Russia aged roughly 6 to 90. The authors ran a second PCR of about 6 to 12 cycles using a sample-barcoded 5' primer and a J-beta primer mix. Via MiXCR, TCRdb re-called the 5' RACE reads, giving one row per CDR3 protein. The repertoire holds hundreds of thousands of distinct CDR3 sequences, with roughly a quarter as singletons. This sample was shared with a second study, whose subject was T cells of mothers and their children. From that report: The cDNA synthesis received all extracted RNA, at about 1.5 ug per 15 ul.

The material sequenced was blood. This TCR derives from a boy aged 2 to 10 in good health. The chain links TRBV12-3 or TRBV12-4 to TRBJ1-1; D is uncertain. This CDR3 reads CASSSSGVEAFF. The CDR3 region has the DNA TGTGCCAGCAGTTCCAGTGGAGTTGAAGCTTTCTTT.